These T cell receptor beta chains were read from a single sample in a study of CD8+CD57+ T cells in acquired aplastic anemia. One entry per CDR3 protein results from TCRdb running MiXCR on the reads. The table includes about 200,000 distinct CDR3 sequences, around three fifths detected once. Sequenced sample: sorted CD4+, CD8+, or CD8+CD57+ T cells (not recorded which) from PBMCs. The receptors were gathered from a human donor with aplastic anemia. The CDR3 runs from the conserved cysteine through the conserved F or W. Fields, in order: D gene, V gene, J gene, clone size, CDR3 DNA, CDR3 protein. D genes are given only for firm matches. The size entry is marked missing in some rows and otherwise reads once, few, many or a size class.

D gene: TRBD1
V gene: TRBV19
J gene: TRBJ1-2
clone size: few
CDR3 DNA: TGTGCCAGTAGTAAGGTACAGGGGGACCGCAACTATGGCTACACCTTC
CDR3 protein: CASSKVQGDRNYGYTF

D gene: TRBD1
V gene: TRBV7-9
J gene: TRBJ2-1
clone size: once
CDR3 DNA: TGTGCCAGCAGCTTAGCCAGTGGGGACAGACTCTTC
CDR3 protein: CASSLASGDRLF

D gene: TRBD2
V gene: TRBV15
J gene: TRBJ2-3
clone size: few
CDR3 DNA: TGTGCCACCAGCAGAGGGGGCCCCGGGACTAGCGGGAGGACCACAGATACGCAGTATTTT
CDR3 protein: CATSRGGPGTSGRTTDTQYF

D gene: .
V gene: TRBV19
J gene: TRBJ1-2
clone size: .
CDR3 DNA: TGTGCCAGTAGTATTCTTGCGACTAACTATGGCTACACCTTC
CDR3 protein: CASSILATNYGYTF

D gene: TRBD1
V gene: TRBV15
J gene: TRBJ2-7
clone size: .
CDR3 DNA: TGTGCCATCAGCAGCTCCAGGTCGGGACAGGGTTACGAGCAGTACTTC
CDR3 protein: CAISSSRSGQGYEQYF

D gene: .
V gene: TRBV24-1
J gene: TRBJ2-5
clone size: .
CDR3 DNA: TGTGCCACCAGTCAGGGGTTTTTGGCAGGGGGGAGAGAGACCCAGTACTTC
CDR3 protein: CATSQGFLAGGRETQYF

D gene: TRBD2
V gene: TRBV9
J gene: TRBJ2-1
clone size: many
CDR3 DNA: TGTGCCAGCAGCGCGCGACTAGCGGGGGGGGCTTCCCCCTTCAATAGTGAGCAGTTCTTC
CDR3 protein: CASSARLAGGASPFNSEQFF

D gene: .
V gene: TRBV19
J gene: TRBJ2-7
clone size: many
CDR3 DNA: TGTGCCAGTAGTGCCTTGGGGACATCCTACGAGCAGTACTTC
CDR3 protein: CASSALGTSYEQYF

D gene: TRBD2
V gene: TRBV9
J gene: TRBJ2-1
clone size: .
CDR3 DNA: TGTGCCAGCAGCGATCTAGCGGGGGGGTTTCATGAGCAGTTCTTC
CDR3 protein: CASSDLAGGFHEQFF

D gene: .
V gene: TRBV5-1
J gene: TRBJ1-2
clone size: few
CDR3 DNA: TGCGCCAGCACGCCACGCGGGGGGGACTATGGCTACACCTTC
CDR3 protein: CASTPRGGDYGYTF

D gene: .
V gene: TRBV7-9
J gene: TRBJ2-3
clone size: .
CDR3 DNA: TGTGCCAGCAGCCTGAGCGGTACAGATACGCAGTATTTT
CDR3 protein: CASSLSGTDTQYF

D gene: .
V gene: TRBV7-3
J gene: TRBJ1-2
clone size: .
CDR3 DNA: TGTGCCAGCAGCTCCGGGGTAGGAGGCTACACCTTC
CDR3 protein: CASSSGVGGYTF

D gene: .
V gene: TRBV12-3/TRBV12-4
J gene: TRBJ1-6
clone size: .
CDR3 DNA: TGTGCCAGCAGCCTCCAGGCTCCGGGGAGCGATTCACCCCTCCACTTT
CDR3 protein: CASSLQAPGSDSPLHF

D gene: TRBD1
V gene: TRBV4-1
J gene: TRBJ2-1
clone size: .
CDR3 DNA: TGCGCCAGCAGCCGACCTGGGACAGCGAAAAACAATGAGCAGTTCTTC
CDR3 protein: CASSRPGTAKNNEQFF

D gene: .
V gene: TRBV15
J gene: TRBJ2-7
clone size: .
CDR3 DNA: TGTGCCACCAGCAGGGTTAAAGGGTCCTCCTACGAGCAGTACTTC
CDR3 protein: CATSRVKGSSYEQYF

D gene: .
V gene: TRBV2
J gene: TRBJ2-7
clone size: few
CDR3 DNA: TGTGCCAGCAGTGACAGGGTCCACGAGCAGTACTTC
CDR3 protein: CASSDRVHEQYF

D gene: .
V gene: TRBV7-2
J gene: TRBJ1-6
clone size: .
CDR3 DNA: TGTGCCAGCAGCTTAGAAGGGGCAGGGGTGAATTCACCCCTCCACTTT
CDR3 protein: CASSLEGAGVNSPLHF

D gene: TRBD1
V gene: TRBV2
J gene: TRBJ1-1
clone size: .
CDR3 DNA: TGTGCCAGCAAGAGGCTGGGGACAGGGGGCCTCGACACTGAAGCTTTCTTT
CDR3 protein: CASKRLGTGGLDTEAFF

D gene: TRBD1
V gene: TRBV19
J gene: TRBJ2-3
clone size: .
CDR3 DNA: TGTGCCAGTAGTACCGGACAGGGCCCAGATACGCAGTATTTT
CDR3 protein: CASSTGQGPDTQYF

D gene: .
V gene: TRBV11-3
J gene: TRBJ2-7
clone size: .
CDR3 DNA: TGTGCCAGCAGCTTCGGCATAGAAAACGAGCAGTACTTC
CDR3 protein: CASSFGIENEQYF

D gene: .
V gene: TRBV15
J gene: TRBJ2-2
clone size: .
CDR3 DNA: TGTGCCACCAGCAGACCGGGGGACAGCGCGAACACCGGGGAGCTGTTTTTT
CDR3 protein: CATSRPGDSANTGELFF

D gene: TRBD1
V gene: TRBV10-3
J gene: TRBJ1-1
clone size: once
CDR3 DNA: TGTGCCGTCAGTTTCGACAGGGGCACTGAAGCTTTCTTT
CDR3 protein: CAVSFDRGTEAFF

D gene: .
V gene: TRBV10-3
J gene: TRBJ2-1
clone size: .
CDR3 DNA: TGTGCCATCAGCCGAGAAAGCTGGGGGCAGTACAATGAGCAGTTCTTC
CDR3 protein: CAISRESWGQYNEQFF

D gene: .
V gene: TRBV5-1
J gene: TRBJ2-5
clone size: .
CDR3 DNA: TGCGCCAGCAGCTTAAATGGGGGCGAAGAGACCCAGTACTTC
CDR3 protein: CASSLNGGEETQYF

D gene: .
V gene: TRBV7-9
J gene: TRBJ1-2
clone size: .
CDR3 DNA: TGTGCCAGCAGCCGGGTATGGGCAGTGTCAGCTAACTATGGCTACACCTTC
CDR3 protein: CASSRVWAVSANYGYTF

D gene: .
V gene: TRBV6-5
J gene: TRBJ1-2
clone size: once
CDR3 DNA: TGTGCCAGCAGTTACTCTTTTTGGGGGGAGCCTAACTATGGCTACACCTTC
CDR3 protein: CASSYSFWGEPNYGYTF

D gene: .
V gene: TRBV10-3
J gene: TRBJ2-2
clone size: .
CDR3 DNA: TGTGCCATCAGTTTGTCCGGGGAGCTGTTTTTC
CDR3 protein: CAISLSGELFF

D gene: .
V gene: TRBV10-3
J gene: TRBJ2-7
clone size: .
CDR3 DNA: TGTGCCATCAGTGAGTACAGGGGAGGGAACGAGCAGTACTTC
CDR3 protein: CAISEYRGGNEQYF

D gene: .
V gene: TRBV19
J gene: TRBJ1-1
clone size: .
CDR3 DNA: TGTGCCAGTATCAGGGGTAGGGCTGAAGCTTTCTTT
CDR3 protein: CASIRGRAEAFF

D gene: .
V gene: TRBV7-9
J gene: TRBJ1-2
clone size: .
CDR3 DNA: TGTGCCAGCAGCTTAGAGACCGGGATATATGGCTACACCTTC
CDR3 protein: CASSLETGIYGYTF

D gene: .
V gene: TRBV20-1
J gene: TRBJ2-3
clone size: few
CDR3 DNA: TGCAGTGCCAGACGCGGGGGCACAGATACGCAGTATTTT
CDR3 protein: CSARRGGTDTQYF

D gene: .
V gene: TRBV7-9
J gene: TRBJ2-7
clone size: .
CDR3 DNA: TGTGCCAGCAGCCTTGGCCTCACCCCCTACGAGCAGTACTTC
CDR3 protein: CASSLGLTPYEQYF

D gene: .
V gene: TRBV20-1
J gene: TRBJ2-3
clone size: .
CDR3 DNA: TGCAGTGCTAGAGATCCCATACGCCTCGCAGATACGCAGTATTTT
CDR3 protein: CSARDPIRLADTQYF

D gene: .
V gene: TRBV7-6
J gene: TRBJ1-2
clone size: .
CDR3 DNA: TGTGCCAGCAGCCCCGGCAAGGACACTTACTATGGCTACACCTTC
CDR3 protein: CASSPGKDTYYGYTF

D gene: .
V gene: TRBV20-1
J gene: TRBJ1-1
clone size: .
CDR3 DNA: TGCAGTGCTAAAGAAGGACAGTCTGAAGCTTTCTTT
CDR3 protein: CSAKEGQSEAFF

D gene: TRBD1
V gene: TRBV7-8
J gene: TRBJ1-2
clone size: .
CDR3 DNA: TGTGCCAGCAGCTTAGAACAGGGGTCACGGGGCTACACCTTC
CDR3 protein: CASSLEQGSRGYTF

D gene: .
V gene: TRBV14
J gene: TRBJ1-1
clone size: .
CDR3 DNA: TGTGCCAGCAGCCAAGAGGAGGGGCTCAAGGCTTTCTTT
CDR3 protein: CASSQEEGLKAFF

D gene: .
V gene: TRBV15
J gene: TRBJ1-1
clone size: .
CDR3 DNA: TGTGCCACCAGAGCCCCCCGGGAGGGTGCCACTGAAGCTTTCTTT
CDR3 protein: CATRAPREGATEAFF

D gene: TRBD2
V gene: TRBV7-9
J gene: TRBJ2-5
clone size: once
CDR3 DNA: TGTGCCAGCAGCTTCGGGCGGGGGGGCCCAGAGACCCAGTACTTC
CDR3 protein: CASSFGRGGPETQYF

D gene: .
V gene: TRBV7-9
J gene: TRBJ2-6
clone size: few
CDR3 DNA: TGTGCCAGCAGCTTAGCCACACAAAACGTCCTGACTTTC
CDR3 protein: CASSLATQNVLTF

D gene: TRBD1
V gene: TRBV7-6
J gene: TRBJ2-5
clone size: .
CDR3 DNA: TGTGCCAGCAGCCTTCAAACCGGGACAGCAACCCAGTACTTC
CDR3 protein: CASSLQTGTATQYF

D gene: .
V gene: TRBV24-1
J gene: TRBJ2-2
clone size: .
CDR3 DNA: TGTGCCACCAGTGATAGGGAGCTTTACACCGGGGAGCTGTTTTTT
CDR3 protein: CATSDRELYTGELFF

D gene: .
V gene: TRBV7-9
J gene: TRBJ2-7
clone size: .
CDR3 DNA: TGCGCCAGCAGCCAGGCCGACAGCAGCTCCTACGAGCAGTACTTC
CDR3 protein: CASSQADSSSYEQYF

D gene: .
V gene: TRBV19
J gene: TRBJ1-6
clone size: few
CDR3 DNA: TGTGCCAGTAGTACCGGGACCGGTAGTTCACCCCTCCACTTT
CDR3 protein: CASSTGTGSSPLHF

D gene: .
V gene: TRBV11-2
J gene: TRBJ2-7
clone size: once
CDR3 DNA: TGTGCCAGCAAGTGGGGCAGAAGCTCCTACGAGCAGTACTTC
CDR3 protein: CASKWGRSSYEQYF

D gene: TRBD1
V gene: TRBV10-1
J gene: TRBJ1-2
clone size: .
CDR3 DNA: TGCGCCGTCGACAGGGGTCCCTATGGCTACACCTTC
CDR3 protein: CAVDRGPYGYTF